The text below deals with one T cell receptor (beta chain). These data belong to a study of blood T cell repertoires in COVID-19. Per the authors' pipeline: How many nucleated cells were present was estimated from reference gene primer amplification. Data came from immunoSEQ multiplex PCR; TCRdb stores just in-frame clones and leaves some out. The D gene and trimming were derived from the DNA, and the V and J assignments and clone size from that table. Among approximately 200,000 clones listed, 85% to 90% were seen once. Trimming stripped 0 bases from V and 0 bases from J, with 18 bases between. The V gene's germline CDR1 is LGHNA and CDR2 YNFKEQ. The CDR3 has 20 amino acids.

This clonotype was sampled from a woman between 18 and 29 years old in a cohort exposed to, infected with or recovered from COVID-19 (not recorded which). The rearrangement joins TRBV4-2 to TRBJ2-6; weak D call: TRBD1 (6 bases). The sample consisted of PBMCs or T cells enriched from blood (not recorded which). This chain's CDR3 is CASSQDGTIAGVSGANVLTF. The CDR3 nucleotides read TGTGCCAGCAGCCAAGATGGGACAATCGCCGGGGTCTCTGGGGCCAACGTCCTGACTTTC.